Shown below are 29 T cell receptor beta chains from a single sample sequenced in a study of blood T cells in healthy people across ages. Then a second PCR, running roughly 7 to 11 cycles, was carried out with a sample-barcoded 5' primer and a J-beta primer mix. Using its own MiXCR run on the 5' RACE reads, TCRdb lists one record per CDR3 protein. The sample includes hundreds of thousands of distinct CDR3 sequences, around 24% seen only once; the top ten take about 3%. The data also belong to a second study, concerning T cells of mothers and their children.

The sequenced sample was blood. The source of these receptors is a boy aged 10-17 years in good health.

Many counts were recorded for this clonotype. The chain carries TRBV9 and TRBJ2-6, with D perhaps TRBD1 (6 bases). Germline CDR1 and CDR2: SGDLS and YYNGEE. Trimming removed 3 bases from V and 4 bases from J, with 14 bases in between. The CDR3 spans 16 residues. CDR3 in amino acids: CASSATGYLGANVLTF. Written as DNA, the CDR3 is TGTGCCAGCAGCGCCACAGGGTACCTCGGGGCCAACGTCCTGACTTTC.

With regard to this clonotype: One end of the junction is discordant with germline, which a read error may explain. The chain couples TRBV7-7 to TRBJ2-3, with D possibly being TRBD1 (6 bases). The CDR3 is made up of 15 amino acids. CDR1 and CDR2 (germline): SSHAT, FNYEAQ (reference sequence). The CDR3: CASSRTAASTDTQYF. The CDR3, as DNA: TGTGCTAGCAGCAGGACAGCTGCTAGCACAGATACGCAGTATTTT.

This clonotype showed up many times. V gene TRBV2 combines with J gene TRBJ1-2; 10 positions agree with TRBD1. CDR1 is SNHLY and CDR2 is FYNNEI in the germline V gene. The CDR3 sequence is 14 residues long. J was trimmed by 7 bases and V by 7 bases; bases with no gene match: 9. CDR3 loop: CASNPRQGAGGYTF. The DNA of the CDR3 is TGTGCCAGCAATCCGAGACAGGGGGCAGGTGGCTACACCTTC.

This clonotype was counted between two and nine times. This chain links TRBV7-2 with TRBJ2-5; D gene unclear. This CDR3 is built from 12 residues. In germline, CDR1 is SGHTA, CDR2 FQGNSA. V was cut by 5 bases and J by 5 bases, with 9 bases left in between. The CDR3: CASSPAAETQYF. In nucleotides, the CDR3 is TGTGCCAGCAGCCCGGCCGCTGAGACCCAGTACTTC.

Note on this clonotype: Mismatch with germline at one junction end may stem from a read error. V gene TRBV11-2 combines with J gene TRBJ1-2; 7 bases fit TRBD1. CDR1 is SGHAT and CDR2 is FQNNGV in the germline V gene. The CDR3 is made up of 13 amino acids. CDR3 residues: CASSLGTVFGYAF. The DNA of the CDR3 is TGTGCCAGCAGCCTCGGGACAGTGTTTGGCTACGCCTTC.

The chain carries TRBV29-1 and TRBJ2-7; TRBD1 aligns across 9 bases. The germline V gene encodes CDR1 SQVTM and CDR2 ANQGSEA. Trimming took 0 bases from V and 2 from J; bases not matched to a gene: 5. This CDR3 is built from 15 residues. The CDR3 reads CSVEERGTGTYEQYF. The CDR3 DNA follows: TGCAGCGTTGAAGAACGCGGGACAGGGACCTACGAGCAGTACTTC.

The V call is TRBV4-1, the J call TRBJ1-2; D perhaps matches TRBD1 (5 bases). CDR3 length: 14 residues. Germline V gene data show CDR1 as MGHRA and CDR2 as YSYEKL. Trimming took off 0 bases at V and 8 bases at J, with 13 bases between the two ends. CDR3 region: CASSQESRGYGYTF. In DNA form, the CDR3 reads TGCGCCAGCAGCCAAGAAAGTCGGGGGTACGGCTACACCTTC.

The chain uses TRBV6-4 and TRBJ1-1; D gene ambiguous. Germline V gives CDR1 MRHNA, CDR2 SNTAGT. Trimming pared 0 bases from V and 1 base from J, leaving 6 bases between. This CDR3 spans 14 amino acids. The chain's CDR3 is CASSDSETNTEAFF. The DNA of the CDR3 is TGTGCCAGCAGTGACTCCGAAACGAACACTGAAGCTTTCTTT.

This chain connects TRBV30 to TRBJ1-1; no clear D gene. Germline V CDR1 and CDR2: GTSNPN, SVGIG (reference sequence). Trimming removed 1 base from V and 6 bases from J, with 15 bases in between. The CDR3 covers 14 residues. CDR3 amino acids: CAWSEFRLRAEAFF. Written as DNA, the CDR3 is TGTGCCTGGAGTGAGTTCAGGTTGAGGGCTGAAGCTTTCTTT.

This clonotype appeared once. The chain has TRBV19 and TRBJ1-2, with D hard to call. V lost 3 bases and J 8 bases, leaving 13 bases between the germline ends. The CDR3 is 13 amino acids. CDR1 is LNHDA and CDR2 is SQIVND in the germline V gene (reference sequence). CDR3 amino acids: CASSIDAGVGYTF. The CDR3 bases are TGTGCCAGTAGTATCGATGCCGGGGTGGGCTACACCTTC. Drawing the rest from reference TRBV19 and TRBJ1-2, the complete variable domain is DGGITQSPKYLFRKEGQNVTLSCEQNLNHDAMYWYRQDPGQGLRLIYYSQIVNDFQKGDIAEGYSVSREKKESFPLTVTSAQKNPTAFYLCASSIDAGVGYTFGSGTRLTVV.

The rearrangement joins TRBV2 to TRBJ2-7; D not certain. V lost 6 bases, J lost 2 bases, and 17 bases lay in between. The CDR3 covers 15 residues. The germline gives CDR1 SNHLY, CDR2 FYNNEI. CDR3 nucleotide sequence: TGTGCCAGCAGGCCCGACGCGACCGACCCCTACGAGCAGTACTTC. Translated, it gives CASRPDATDPYEQYF.

As concerns this clonotype: A junction boundary mismatches the germline segment, possibly from a read error. The J gene is TRBJ2-5, the V gene TRBV10-3, with 7 bases identical to TRBD2. This CDR3 contains 12 residues. CDR1 is ENHRY and CDR2 is SYGVKD in the germline V gene. The CDR3 DNA follows: TGTGCCATCAGAGAACCGGGACTATCCCTCTTCTTC. This sequence encodes CAIREPGLSLFF.

The V and J genes are TRBV7-2 and TRBJ1-5, with D hard to call. Germline V gives CDR1 SGHTA, CDR2 FQGNSA. Trimming removed 5 bases at V and 3 bases at J, with 8 bases between. The CDR3 consists of 13 residues. CDR3 bases: TGTGCCAGCAGCCGGAATCTCAATCAGCCCCAGCATTTT. Encoded protein: CASSRNLNQPQHF.

This clonotype has a handful of counts. V and J are TRBV29-1 and TRBJ2-2; D unresolved. Germline V gene data show CDR1 as SQVTM and CDR2 as ANQGSEA. Trimming cost V 6 bases and J 5 bases, with 13 bases left between them. The length of the CDR3 is 13 residues. The CDR3 nucleotides read TGCAGCGTCATCCCTCCGGGTACCGGGGAGCTGTTTTTT. Translating it yields CSVIPPGTGELFF.

This clonotype was detected only a few times. The chain has TRBV7-3 and TRBJ2-5; 9 bases match TRBD1. The J call is uncertain, as TRBJ2-7 better fits the DNA end. Germline CDR1 reads SGHTA; CDR2 reads FQGTGA. The CDR3 runs to 16 residues. The CDR3 here is CASSSLDRGNSYEQYF. CDR3 nucleotides: TGTGCCAGCAGCTCCCTAGACAGGGGGAACTCCTACGAGCAGTACTTC.

The chain employs TRBV20-1 and TRBJ2-7; maybe TRBD2 (6 bases). The CDR3 covers 14 residues. V lost 3 bases and J lost 0, with 12 bases in between. Germline V gene data show CDR1 as DFQATT and CDR2 as SNEGSKA (reference sequence). CDR3 sequence reads: CSARGTWSSYEQYF. DNA of the CDR3: TGCAGTGCTAGGGGGACTTGGAGCTCCTACGAGCAGTACTTC.

The rearrangement links TRBV19 to TRBJ2-3; TRBD1 aligns across 8 bases. J gave up 13 bases and V 9 bases, and 9 bases lay outside the gene matches. The CDR3 extends over 11 amino acids. The V gene's germline CDR1 is LNHDA and CDR2 SQIVND (reference sequence). The CDR3 coding sequence is TGTGCCAGCGCAACAGACAGGGGCGAGTATTTT. This gives the protein CASATDRGEYF. The full variable domain, in which reference TRBV19 and TRBJ2-3 provide the parts outside the CDR3, is DGGITQSPKYLFRKEGQNVTLSCEQNLNHDAMYWYRQDPGQGLRLIYYSQIVNDFQKGDIAEGYSVSREKKESFPLTVTSAQKNPTAFYLCASATDRGEYFGPGTRLTVL.

The chain joins TRBV3-1 to TRBJ2-2; no reliable D call. Germline V gives CDR1 LGHDT, CDR2 YNNKEL (reference sequence). This CDR3 comprises 15 residues. V was pared by 0 bases and J by 5 bases, with 10 bases between. Written as DNA, the CDR3 is TGTGCCAGCAGCCAAGATCCCCTCACAACCGGGGAGCTGTTTTTT. This codes for CASSQDPLTTGELFF.

V and J are TRBV7-6 and TRBJ1-5; the D is unclear. Germline V gene data show CDR1 as SGHVS and CDR2 as FNYEAQ. This CDR3 has 13 residues. The germline V and J ends were trimmed by 2 bases and 5 bases, with 7 bases remaining between them. The CDR3 is CASSLTDDQPQHF. CDR3 DNA sequence: TGTGCCAGCAGCTTAACAGACGATCAGCCCCAGCATTTT.

The chain has TRBV3-1 and TRBJ2-3; D is possibly TRBD1 or TRBD2 (6 bases each). From germline, CDR1 is LGHDT and CDR2 YNNKEL (reference sequence). V dropped 5 bases and J dropped 4 bases, with 25 bases sitting between them. CDR3 length equals 18 residues. The DNA for the CDR3 is TGTGCCAGCAGCTTGGCTGTAGGGGGGACCTCTCGCCCAGATACGCAGTATTTT. Translation gives CASSLAVGGTSRPDTQYF.

This clonotype was picked up a small number of times. V is TRBV6-5 and J is TRBJ2-1, with 11 bases lining up with TRBD2. J gave up 8 bases and V 9 bases, and 6 bases lay outside the gene matches. There are 13 residues in the CDR3. Per germline, CDR1 MNHEY and CDR2 SVGAGI. The CDR3 bases are TGTGCCAGTCGACTAGCGGGGAAAGATGAGCAGTTCTTC. Translation gives CASRLAGKDEQFF.

V usage is TRBV6-6 and J usage is TRBJ2-1, with 10 nucleotides matching TRBD2. CDR1 is MNHNY and CDR2 is SVGAGI in the germline V gene (reference sequence). The ends lost 6 bases at V and 4 bases at J; junction bases unmatched: 6. This CDR3 has 15 amino acids. The DNA of the CDR3 is TGTGCCAGCAGGCTAGCGGGGGCCCTATACAATGAGCAGTTCTTC. Translating gives CASRLAGALYNEQFF.

The V and J genes are TRBV20-1 and TRBJ1-4; 10 nucleotides align to TRBD1. Germline assignment: CDR1 DFQATT and CDR2 SNEGSKA (reference sequence). V lost 6 bases and J lost 8; bases outside the gene matches: 6. This CDR3 has 13 amino acids. The CDR3 DNA sequence: TGCAGTGCAGGGGACAGGGGACGAGAAAAACTGTTTTTT. It codes for CSAGDRGREKLFF.

This clonotype was counted between two and nine times. The J gene is TRBJ2-5, the V gene TRBV7-2, with TRBD1 identical over 10 bases. The closer fit of TRBJ2-1 to the DNA end suggests the J call may be wrong. The CDR3 sequence is 15 residues long. Germline loops: CDR1 SGHTA, CDR2 FQGNSA. The CDR3: CASSLRGQGTNEQFF. The CDR3 DNA is TGTGCCAGCAGCCTAAGGGGACAGGGGACAAATGAGCAGTTCTTC.

A word on this clonotype: Possible read error: a much larger clone is one base away. This chain links TRBV29-1 with TRBJ2-5, with D perhaps TRBD2 (5 bases). The CDR3 consists of 12 residues. The V gene's germline CDR1 is SQVTM and CDR2 ANQGSEA. Trimming took 5 bases from V and 1 from J, leaving 8 bases between them. The CDR3 nucleotides are TGCAGCGTTAGGCGGGTCCAAGAGACCCAGTACTTC. Protein sequence: CSVRRVQETQYF.

This clonotype has a handful of counts. The V call is TRBV6-5, the J call TRBJ2-3; tentative D call: TRBD2 (6 bases). This CDR3 is built from 14 residues. V was clipped by 8 bases and J by 1 base, with 13 bases between them. From germline, CDR1 is MNHEY and CDR2 SVGAGI. The CDR3 nucleotides are TGTGCCAGCGGGGGACTTCGCGGCACAGATACGCAGTATTTT. Translated: CASGGLRGTDTQYF.

This clonotype came up a few times. The chain links TRBV20-1 to TRBJ2-7; TRBD1 aligns across 9 bases. CDR1 DFQATT and CDR2 SNEGSKA come from the germline V gene (reference sequence). Trimming removed 2 bases from V and 5 bases from J; junction bases left unmatched: 7. This CDR3 contains 14 residues. The chain's CDR3 is CSARSRDRVNEQYF. CDR3 nucleotide sequence: TGCAGTGCTAGATCCCGGGACAGGGTAAACGAGCAGTACTTC.

This chain links TRBV28 with TRBJ1-6; 8 bases line up with TRBD1. V gave up 8 bases and J gave up 7 bases; unmatched junction bases: 10. Germline V gene sequence: CDR1 MDHEN, CDR2 SYDVKM. The CDR3 totals 15 residues. CDR3 region: CASSRGDRRNSPLHF. CDR3 DNA sequence: TGTGCCAGCTCAAGGGGGGACAGGAGAAATTCACCCCTCCACTTT.

This chain joins TRBV12-5 and TRBJ2-5, with D possibly matching TRBD2 (6 bases). The DNA matches TRBJ2-1 better at its end, which makes the J call doubtful. The V gene's germline CDR1 is LGHNT and CDR2 FRNRAP. CDR3 length equals 13 residues. The CDR3: CASGLGDWNEQFF. The CDR3, as DNA: TGTGCTAGTGGTTTGGGGGACTGGAATGAGCAGTTCTTC.